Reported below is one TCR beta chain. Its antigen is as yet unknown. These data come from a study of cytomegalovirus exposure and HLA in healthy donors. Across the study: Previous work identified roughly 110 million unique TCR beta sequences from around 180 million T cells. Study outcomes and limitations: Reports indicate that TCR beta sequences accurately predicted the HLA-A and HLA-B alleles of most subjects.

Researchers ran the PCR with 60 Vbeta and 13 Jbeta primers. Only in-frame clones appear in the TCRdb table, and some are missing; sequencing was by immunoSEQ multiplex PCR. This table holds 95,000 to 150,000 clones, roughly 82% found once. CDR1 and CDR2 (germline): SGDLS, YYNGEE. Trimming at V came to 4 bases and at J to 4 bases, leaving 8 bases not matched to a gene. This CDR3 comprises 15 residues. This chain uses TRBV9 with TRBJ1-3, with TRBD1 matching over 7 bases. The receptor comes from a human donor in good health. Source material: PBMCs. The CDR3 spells CASSPQTGRGNTIYF. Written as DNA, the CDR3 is TGTGCCAGCAGCCCCCAGACAGGGAGAGGAAACACCATATATTTT.